These T cell receptor beta chains were read from a single sample in a study of response to subunit inactivated influenza vaccine. TCRdb redid the calling of the RT-PCR reads with MiXCR, one entry per CDR3 protein. The sample holds hundreds of thousands of distinct CDR3 sequences; about an eighth are singletons and the top ten take under 15%. The material was PBMCs from blood, obtained about 40 days after vaccination. The receptors come from a man between 45 and 60 years old who received an inactivated influenza vaccine. Each CDR3 is given with its conserved first and last residue.

v_call	j_call	cdr3_aa
TRBV6-5	TRBJ1-1	CASSYQMGYTEAFF
TRBV20-1	TRBJ2-1	CSARTSGGLSYNEQFF
TRBV5-1	TRBJ2-5	CASTPTSGSKETQYF
TRBV20-1	TRBJ2-1	CSARSALAGLSYNEQFF
TRBV15	TRBJ2-5	CATSRERGFPGSYQETQYF
TRBV6-2/TRBV6-3	TRBJ2-1	CASSAPGLADEQFF
TRBV11-2	TRBJ2-7	CASSLYTLQQYF
TRBV2	TRBJ2-5	CASSALGLTQETQYF
TRBV5-1	TRBJ2-2	CASSLATSGANTGELFF
TRBV20-1	TRBJ2-3	CSASWVGGTDTQYF
TRBV10-3	TRBJ2-7	CAISDVANYEQYF
TRBV9	TRBJ2-5	CASSVMGGQQETQYF
TRBV20-1	TRBJ2-1	CSASSPRGVSSYNEQFF
TRBV20-1	TRBJ2-7	CSAKSLARAYEQYF
TRBV5-1	TRBJ1-2	CASSSGQEFYGYTF
TRBV5-1	TRBJ2-1	CASSLGFGGVYNEQFF
TRBV29-1	TRBJ2-3	CSVAMVAGGYTQYF
TRBV7-2	TRBJ2-7	CASSLGTEQYF
TRBV28	TRBJ2-4	CASSSPAGSGGNIQYF
TRBV18	TRBJ2-7	CASSLGGQGIDEQYF
TRBV6-5	TRBJ2-7	CASSYSDRGREQYF
TRBV6-1	TRBJ1-4	CASSEGRSNEKLLF
TRBV15	TRBJ2-1	CATSRDVGDPPYNEQFF
TRBV5-1	TRBJ2-7	CASRKSGTSDEQYF
TRBV14	TRBJ1-2	CASSPGTVTYGYTF
TRBV5-6	TRBJ2-5	CASSLWTGGGETQYF
TRBV5-6	TRBJ2-7	CASSLAGVLASGSYEQYF
TRBV20-1	TRBJ1-5	CSARDGGGGNQPQHF
TRBV12-3/TRBV12-4	TRBJ1-1	CASSPGQGSGAFF
TRBV5-1	TRBJ2-7	CASSPRTGALYEQYF
TRBV7-8	TRBJ2-4	CASSGVRGGGKNIQYF
TRBV6-5	TRBJ2-7	CASSFGFRSYERYF
TRBV7-2	TRBJ2-3	CASSLRRGFESGDTQYF
TRBV7-2	TRBJ2-7	CASRWTSGSYEQYF
TRBV11-1	TRBJ1-1	CASSLDPRGDGAFF
TRBV20-1	TRBJ2-3	CSAPGPLGSSQYF
TRBV12-3/TRBV12-4	TRBJ2-7	CASTRLAGGQEQYF
TRBV7-3	TRBJ2-1	CASSLSREKNNEQFF
TRBV3-1	TRBJ2-3	CASSLKEGTGLAASLTDTQYF
TRBV20-1	TRBJ1-1	CSAPIWGETEAFF
TRBV20-1	TRBJ2-2	CSARVSSGGTGELFF
TRBV7-9	TRBJ2-5	CASSLRTAETQYF
TRBV5-6	TRBJ2-1	CASSLTGTSQFF
TRBV20-1	TRBJ2-7	CSAREGAGGINEQYF
TRBV10-3	TRBJ2-7	CAMRTSGSHELYF
TRBV7-2	TRBJ2-3	CASSLVLGGNADTQYF
TRBV20-1	TRBJ1-5	CSAESGNSNQPQHF
TRBV7-2	TRBJ2-3	CASSPFRDTQYF
TRBV6-5	TRBJ2-3	CASSYSNPSTDTQYF
TRBV10-3	TRBJ2-7	CAIMSSYEQYF
TRBV5-1	TRBJ1-2	CASSPRPGTTNYGYTF
TRBV4-2	TRBJ2-1	CASSQSGRASYNEQFF
TRBV6-5	TRBJ2-5	CASSSSWGAGSETQYF
TRBV29-1	TRBJ2-7	CSVGDGTYEQYF